These 30 T cell receptor beta chains originate from one sample sequenced in a study of PD-1 blockade in mismatch repair-deficient tumors. Clones were read by immunoSEQ multiplex PCR, and TCRdb kept only the in-frame ones, dropping some. The table shows 45,000 to 60,000 clones, with around 80% occurring only once. Sample: peripheral blood, taken 4 weeks after starting pembrolizumab. These receptor sequences come from an adult with mismatch repair-deficient cancer.

J is TRBJ2-7 and V is TRBV30; 7 bases align to TRBD1. This CDR3 is built from 15 residues. Trimming at V came to 1 base and at J to 3 bases, leaving 9 bases not matched to a gene. The germline V gene has CDR1 GTSNPN and CDR2 SVGIG (reference sequence). The CDR3, as DNA: TGTGCCTGGAGTGAAGGAGGAGCAGGGGGCTACGAGCAGTACTTC. Residues: CAWSEGGAGGYEQYF.

The chain joins TRBV11-3 to TRBJ1-4; 8 bases are a match to TRBD1. Per the germline V gene, CDR1 is SGHNT and CDR2 is YENEEA. The CDR3 spans 15 residues. V trimming: 5 bases; J trimming: 10 bases; junction bases outside the gene matches: 12. The CDR3 sequence is CASSPYGQGGVKLFF. The DNA for the CDR3 is TGTGCCAGCAGCCCATACGGACAGGGTGGTGTAAAACTGTTTTTT.

In DNA form, the CDR3 reads TGCGCCAGCAGCCGAGGACAGGGAGGAAACACCATATATTTT. Translating it yields CASSRGQGGNTIYF. The rearrangement links TRBV5-1 to TRBJ1-3; 8 bases are a match to TRBD1. J was trimmed by 4 bases and V by 4 bases; bases with no gene match: 4. CDR1 and CDR2 from the germline V gene are SGHRS and YFSETQ. CDR3 length: 14 residues.

This clone is a singleton in its sample. CDR3 sequence (DNA): TGTGCCAGCAGCGTAGCTCCTGGACCTGAGCAGTTCTTC. Protein product: CASSVAPGPEQFF. The chain couples TRBV9 to TRBJ2-1, with D hard to call. Germline V gives CDR1 SGDLS, CDR2 YYNGEE. V lost 0 bases and J lost 9, with 10 bases in between. This CDR3 is 13 amino acids long.

The rearrangement links TRBV2 to TRBJ2-7; TRBD2 matches 10 bases. Per germline, CDR1 SNHLY and CDR2 FYNNEI. V was pared by 6 bases and J by 7 bases, with 12 bases of the junction left unmatched. The CDR3 is 15 residues long. CDR3 in amino acids: CASRVLAGAFGEQYF. The CDR3 DNA reads as TGTGCCAGCAGAGTGCTAGCGGGAGCTTTTGGGGAGCAGTACTTC.

The V and J genes are TRBV29-1 and TRBJ2-5; D unclear. V was cut by 3 bases and J by 0 bases, with 5 bases left in between. The CDR3 runs to 12 residues. Germline V gives CDR1 SQVTM, CDR2 ANQGSEA. In nucleotides, the CDR3 is TGCAGCGTTGACAGTAACCAAGAGACCCAGTACTTC. It codes for CSVDSNQETQYF.

The V gene is TRBV5-1, the J gene TRBJ2-5; 10 bases are shared with TRBD1. V trimming: 3 bases; J trimming: 4 bases; junction bases outside the gene matches: 0. Germline V gene data show CDR1 as SGHRS and CDR2 as YFSETQ. This CDR3 contains 13 residues. CDR3 in amino acids: CASSWTGGETQYF. The CDR3 DNA follows: TGCGCCAGCAGCTGGACAGGGGGAGAGACCCAGTACTTC.

The chain combines TRBV19 with TRBJ1-5, with D unclear. This CDR3 contains 12 residues. V lost 4 bases, J lost 8 bases, and 9 bases lay in between. Germline V CDR1 and CDR2: LNHDA, SQIVND (reference sequence). CDR3 nucleotide sequence: TGTGCCAGTAGTAATTTTAGGAAGCCCCAGCATTTT. It codes for CASSNFRKPQHF.

This chain connects TRBV25-1 to TRBJ1-4; D is ambiguous. This CDR3 has 14 amino acids. In germline, CDR1 is MGHDK, CDR2 SYGVNS. Deletions cut 0 bases from V and 7 bases from J, with 9 bases between. The CDR3 here is CASSEYSESEKLFF. In nucleotides, the CDR3 is TGTGCCAGCAGTGAATACAGTGAAAGTGAAAAACTGTTTTTT. Supplemented by reference TRBV25-1 and TRBJ1-4, the full variable domain reads EADIYQTPRYLVIGTGKKITLECSQTMGHDKMYWYQQDPGMELHLIHYSYGVNSTEKGDLSSESTVSRIRTEHFPLTLESARPSHTSQYLCASSEYSESEKLFFGSGTQLSVL.

The rearrangement joins TRBV11-3 to TRBJ2-2, with D perhaps matching TRBD2 (5 bases). The CDR3 has 14 residues. Germline V gene sequence: CDR1 SGHNT, CDR2 YENEEA. V lost 1 base, J lost 7 bases, and 10 bases lay in between. CDR3 nucleotide sequence: TGTGCCAGCAGCTTAGTGAGGGATGGCGGGGAGCTGTTTTTT. Amino acid sequence: CASSLVRDGGELFF.

This clone was picked up a small number of times. J is TRBJ2-3 and V is TRBV7-2; 11 positions match TRBD2. The CDR3 length is 19 residues. CDR1 is SGHTA and CDR2 is FQGNSA in the germline V gene. V dropped 1 base and J dropped 6; count of bases not matched to a gene: 15. CDR3 in DNA: TGTGCCAGCAGCTTAGAGGTCACGTTAGCGGGAGGGCCGAGGGATACGCAGTATTTT. It yields the protein CASSLEVTLAGGPRDTQYF. The full variable domain, completed using reference TRBV7-2 and TRBJ2-3, is GAGVSQSPSNKVTEKGKDVELRCDPISGHTALYWYRQSLGQGLEFLIYFQGNSAPDKSGLPSDRFSAERTGGSVSTLTIQRTQQEDSAVYLCASSLEVTLAGGPRDTQYFGPGTRLTVL.

The chain carries TRBV7-2 and TRBJ2-2, with 10 bases identical to TRBD1. The length of the CDR3 is 17 residues. Unmatched junction bases numbered 9, after V lost 5 bases and J lost 3 bases. Germline V gene sequence: CDR1 SGHTA, CDR2 FQGNSA. The CDR3 region has the DNA TGTGCCAGCAGCCTAACGCCCGGGACAGGGGACACCGGGGAGCTGTTTTTT. It encodes CASSLTPGTGDTGELFF.

The chain recombines TRBV19 with TRBJ2-2; tentatively, D is TRBD2 (6 bases). The CDR3 runs to 15 residues. Germline V lookup: CDR1 LNHDA, CDR2 SQIVND (reference sequence). V was pared by 2 bases and J by 3 bases, with 10 bases between. CDR3 sequence reads: CASSIRGIYTGELFF. The CDR3 nucleotides are TGTGCCAGTAGTATACGCGGGATATACACCGGGGAGCTGTTTTTT.

This chain joins TRBV6-6 and TRBJ1-4; TRBD1 might be the D (5 bases). Germline CDR1 is MNHNY and CDR2 is SVGAGI (reference sequence). The CDR3 runs 11 residues. Between the trimmed V and J ends, which lost 6 bases and 14 bases, there was a span of 13 bases. CDR3 nucleotides: TGTGCCAGCAGCACCGGGACCGTGCTGTTTTTT. Amino acids: CASSTGTVLFF.

This rearrangement joins TRBV7-2 to TRBJ1-2; 9 bases agree with TRBD1. CDR3 size: 19 residues. Germline CDR1 reads SGHTA; CDR2 reads FQGNSA. Trimming at V came to 6 bases and at J to 1 base, leaving 18 bases not matched to a gene. CDR3 sequence: CASRRNLGTGPENNYGYTF. The CDR3 nucleotides read TGTGCCAGCAGACGTAACTTGGGGACAGGGCCTGAAAATAACTATGGCTACACCTTC.

The rearrangement links TRBV4-2 to TRBJ1-4; possible D gene TRBD1, 6 bases. Trimming shortened V by 0 bases and J by 8 bases, and 19 bases separated the two germline ends. Germline V gives CDR1 LGHNA, CDR2 YNFKEQ. The CDR3 extends over 17 amino acids. CDR3 in DNA: TGTGCCAGCAGCCAAGAAGAGGGGACAAACACGAAGGAAAAACTGTTTTTT. Translation gives CASSQEEGTNTKEKLFF.

This clone was picked up one time. The V and J genes are TRBV19 and TRBJ2-3; TRBD2 matches at 16 bases. V was pared by 10 bases and J by 6 bases, with 19 bases of the junction left unmatched. The CDR3 has 19 residues. From germline, CDR1 is LNHDA and CDR2 SQIVND (reference sequence). The CDR3 sequence: CATRATGTSGRERLDTQYF. In nucleotides, the CDR3 is TGTGCCACCCGGGCGACCGGGACTAGCGGGAGGGAGAGGCTGGATACGCAGTATTTT. Based on the CDR3 plus reference TRBV19 and TRBJ2-3, the full variable domain is DGGITQSPKYLFRKEGQNVTLSCEQNLNHDAMYWYRQDPGQGLRLIYYSQIVNDFQKGDIAEGYSVSREKKESFPLTVTSAQKNPTAFYLCATRATGTSGRERLDTQYFGPGTRLTVL.

The chain couples TRBV7-8 to TRBJ2-2, with TRBD2 matching over 10 bases. The CDR3 length is 16 residues. Germline lookup yields CDR1 SGHVS and CDR2 FQNEAQ. J gave up 1 base and V 1 base, and 0 bases lay outside the gene matches. CDR3 sequence: CASSLVAGGNTGELFF. CDR3 nucleotides: TGTGCCAGCAGCTTAGTAGCGGGGGGGAACACCGGGGAGCTGTTTTTT.

J is TRBJ1-3 and V is TRBV10-3, with 7 bases aligning to TRBD1. This CDR3 has 15 amino acids. The germline V gene has CDR1 ENHRY and CDR2 SYGVKD. V shed 4 bases and J 0 bases; nucleotides not matched to a gene: 3. The DNA of the CDR3 is TGTGCCATCAGTGTTTGGGACAGCTCTGGAAACACCATATATTTT. This translates into CAISVWDSSGNTIYF.

The rearrangement uses TRBV4-1 and TRBJ1-3, with 8 bases that match TRBD1. CDR3 length: 14 amino acids. The V segment lost 4 bases and the J segment 4 bases; nucleotides outside the gene matches: 3. Germline CDR1 is MGHRA and CDR2 is YSYEKL. The CDR3 protein is CASSRQGSGNTIYF. CDR3 DNA sequence: TGCGCCAGCAGCCGACAGGGGTCCGGAAACACCATATATTTT.

The V call is TRBV18, the J call TRBJ1-4; 11 bases are a match to TRBD1. Germline CDR1 reads KGHSH; CDR2 reads LQKENI. The V gene end was trimmed by 2 bases and the J gene end by 0 bases; junction bases not matched to a gene: 8. The CDR3 sequence is 19 residues long. CDR3 sequence (DNA): TGTGCCAGCTCACCAAAAGTCCCGGGACAGGGGGCAACTAATGAAAAACTGTTTTTT. This sequence encodes CASSPKVPGQGATNEKLFF. Filled out from reference TRBV18 and TRBJ1-4, the complete variable domain reads NAGVMQNPRHLVRRRGQEARLRCSPMKGHSHVYWYRQLPEEGLKFMVYLQKENIIDESGMPKERFSAEFPKEGPSILRIQQVVRGDSAAYFCASSPKVPGQGATNEKLFFGSGTQLSVL.

In this sample, this clone turned up once. The chain recombines TRBV27 with TRBJ2-3, with 9 bases that match TRBD1. Germline CDR1 is MNHEY and CDR2 is SMNVEV (reference sequence). J gave up 4 bases and V 6 bases, and 11 bases lay outside the gene matches. CDR3 length: 16 amino acids. This CDR3 is CASSRQNRDRADTQYF. The CDR3 region has the DNA TGTGCCAGCAGCAGACAAAACCGGGACAGGGCAGATACGCAGTATTTT.

The rearrangement uses TRBV5-1 and TRBJ2-7; the match to TRBD2 covers 13 bases. CDR1 and CDR2 (germline): SGHRS, YFSETQ. V lost 4 bases and J lost 3; bases outside the gene matches: 10. There are 17 residues in the CDR3. The DNA of the CDR3 is TGCGCCAGCAGCCCGGGGACTAGCGGGGATTTATTCTACGAGCAGTACTTC. Encoded protein: CASSPGTSGDLFYEQYF.

The chain links TRBV6-6 to TRBJ2-1; 14 bases line up with TRBD2. Trimming removed 9 bases from V and 8 bases from J; junction bases left unmatched: 6. This CDR3 region has 14 residues. Germline loops: CDR1 MNHNY, CDR2 SVGAGI (reference sequence). The CDR3 DNA is TGTGCCAGTGGGACTAGCGGGAGTCTTTATGAGCAGTTCTTC. It encodes CASGTSGSLYEQFF.

V and J are TRBV7-9 and TRBJ2-2; tentative D call: TRBD2 (6 bases). Per the germline V gene, CDR1 is SEHNR and CDR2 is FQNEAQ (reference sequence). This CDR3 region has 14 residues. V dropped 5 bases and J dropped 4 bases, with 11 bases sitting between them. The DNA for the CDR3 is TGTGCCAGCAGCCCGGAGGGTATCACCGGGGAGCTGTTTTTT. It encodes CASSPEGITGELFF.

This chain joins TRBV7-3 and TRBJ1-1, with D tentatively TRBD1 (6 bases). The CDR3 is 14 residues long. V was cut by 7 bases and J by 1 base, with 13 bases left in between. Germline CDR1 reads SGHTA; CDR2 reads FQGTGA. CDR3: CASKVGGGNTEAFF. The CDR3 DNA is TGTGCCAGCAAAGTCGGGGGCGGGAACACTGAAGCTTTCTTT.

V gene TRBV19 combines with J gene TRBJ2-1, with 7 nucleotides matching TRBD1. Germline V gene lookup returns CDR1 LNHDA and CDR2 SQIVND (reference sequence). CDR3 length equals 15 residues. V was clipped by 4 bases and J by 2 bases; unmatched bases: 5. CDR3 sequence reads: CASSKLGGPYNEQFF. The DNA of the CDR3 is TGTGCCAGTAGTAAACTAGGGGGCCCCTACAATGAGCAGTTCTTC.

The sample holds a few counts of this clone. This CDR3 reads CAISELTGNTDTQYF. CDR3 DNA: TGTGCCATCAGTGAGTTAACAGGGAACACAGATACGCAGTATTTT. This chain links TRBV10-3 with TRBJ2-3; the D gene is possibly TRBD1 (6 bases). The CDR3 is made up of 15 amino acids. The germline V gene has CDR1 ENHRY and CDR2 SYGVKD. V dropped 1 base and J dropped 2 bases, with 10 bases sitting between them.

The V gene is TRBV6-1, the J gene TRBJ1-2, with a tentative D call TRBD1 (5 bases). From germline, CDR1 is MNHNS and CDR2 SASEGT. Trimming cost V 5 bases and J 5 bases, with 12 bases left between them. The CDR3 sequence is 13 residues long. The CDR3 loop is CASSQGSQYGYTF. The CDR3 nucleotides read TGTGCCAGCAGTCAGGGATCTCAGTATGGCTACACCTTC.

The chain carries TRBV6-5 and TRBJ2-7; no firm D call. Trimming shortened V by 5 bases and J by 0 bases, and 14 bases separated the two germline ends. The length of the CDR3 is 15 residues. CDR1 is MNHEY and CDR2 is SVGAGI in the germline V gene. In DNA, the CDR3 is TGTGCCAGCAGTGCCCGTAGACTTACCTCCTACGAGCAGTACTTC. Translation: CASSARRLTSYEQYF.